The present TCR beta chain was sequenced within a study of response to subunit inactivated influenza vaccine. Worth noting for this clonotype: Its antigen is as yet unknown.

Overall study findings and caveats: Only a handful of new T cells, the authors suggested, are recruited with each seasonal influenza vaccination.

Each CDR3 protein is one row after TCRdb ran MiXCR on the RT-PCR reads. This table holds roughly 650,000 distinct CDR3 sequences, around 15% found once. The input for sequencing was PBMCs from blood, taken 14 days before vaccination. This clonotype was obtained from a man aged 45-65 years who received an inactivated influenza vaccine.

The CDR3 DNA is TGTGCCAGCAGCCCCCGGGGACAGGGGTCCTACAATGAGCAGTTCTTC. It encodes CASSPRGQGSYNEQFF. V usage is TRBV9 and J usage is TRBJ2-1; 10 nucleotides align to TRBD1. Losses at the gene ends were 4 bases for V and 1 base for J; bases not matched to a gene: 5. Germline values: CDR1 SGDLS, CDR2 YYNGEE. CDR3 length equals 16 residues.